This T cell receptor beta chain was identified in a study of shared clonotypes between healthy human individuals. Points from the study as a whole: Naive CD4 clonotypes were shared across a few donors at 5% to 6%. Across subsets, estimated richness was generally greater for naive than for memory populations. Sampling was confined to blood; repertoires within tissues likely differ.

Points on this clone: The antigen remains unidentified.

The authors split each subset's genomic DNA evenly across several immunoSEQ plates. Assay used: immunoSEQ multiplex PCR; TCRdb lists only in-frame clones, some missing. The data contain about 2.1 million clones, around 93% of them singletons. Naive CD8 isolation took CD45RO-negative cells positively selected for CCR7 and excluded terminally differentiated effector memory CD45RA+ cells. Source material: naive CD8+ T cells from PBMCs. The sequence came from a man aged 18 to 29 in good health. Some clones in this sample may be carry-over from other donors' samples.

As DNA, the CDR3 is TGTGCTAGTGGTTTGACCCCACCGACAGGGGCGAACACTGAAGCTTTCTTT. It codes for CASGLTPPTGANTEAFF. This rearrangement joins TRBV12-5 to TRBJ1-1; 8 nucleotides line up with TRBD1. V was pared by 2 bases and J by 1 base, with 9 bases of the junction left unmatched. The CDR3 runs to 17 residues. Germline V gene data show CDR1 as LGHNT and CDR2 as FRNRAP.